The entry below gives a single TCR beta chain sequence along with its context. CDR3 size: 15 residues. Germline V lookup: CDR1 MDHEN, CDR2 SYDVKM. V shed 7 bases, J shed 4 bases, and the junction held 11 bases outside the gene matches. The RNA input was about 0.45 to 1 ug, and it was reverse transcribed with random hexamers. The immunoSEQ assay covered 54 Vbeta and 13 Jbeta segments for CDR3. TCRdb itself ran the immunoSEQ multiplex PCR reads through MiXCR, one entry per CDR3 protein. The sample records approximately 120,000 distinct CDR3 sequences, around 94% being singletons. The record originates from a study of CD8 T cells in Susac syndrome.

The V call is TRBV28, the J call TRBJ1-2; 8 bases fit TRBD1. The sample consisted of CD4+ T cells from PBMCs. This clonotype was sampled from a human donor in good health. Here the CDR3 DNA reads TGTGCCAGCACCCAAACAGGGGGTGAGCTCTATGGCTACACCTTC. This sequence encodes CASTQTGGELYGYTF.